This TCR beta chain was recorded in a study of human T cells and chemical hapten exposure. As for time point: patch test 1, 2 weeks after DPC sensitization. The treatment denotes: therapeutic diphenylcyclopropenone sensitization with weekly scalp DPC. At every patch-test visit, blood was drawn before the patch test was applied. This clonotype was seen a few times. The study used a library that attached unique molecular identifiers to individual cDNA molecules. TCRdb redid the calling of the RACE reads with MiXCR, one entry per CDR3 protein. The sample lists just over 80,000 distinct CDR3 sequences, about 11% occurring once. Source: whole blood, taken in connection with sensitization to the hapten diphenylcyclopropenone (DPC). This receptor was identified in a woman aged 45-65 years with alopecia areata. Some clones in this sample may be carry-over from other donors' samples.

The CDR3 coding sequence is TGTGCCAGCAGTGGGGGACAGCTAAACACTGAAGCTTTCTTT. Protein sequence: CASSGGQLNTEAFF. The chain joins TRBV27 to TRBJ1-1, with 7 bases that match TRBD1. Germline lookup yields CDR1 MNHEY and CDR2 SMNVEV (reference sequence). CDR3 size: 14 residues. J gave up 2 bases and V 5 bases, and 5 bases lay outside the gene matches.